Each of the 8 T cell receptor beta chains below was sequenced from the same sample in a study of PD-L1 blockade in urothelial cancer (TCRdb year 2017). Library creation used the immunoSEQ multiplex PCR assay. The clones in this table, taken by TCRdb from immuneACCESS, are in-frame only. Not every clone is retained; where verified, under half of the shortfall comes from an unresolved V gene, and the cause of the rest is unknown. A total of some 97,000 clones appear in this sample, 91% of them only once. 0.8% to 1% of the sample lies in the top ten. The input for sequencing was PBMCs, taken around atezolizumab (anti-PD-L1) treatment. The receptors come from a woman over 75 with urothelial cancer.

The chain couples TRBV5-6 to TRBJ2-5; maybe TRBD2 (6 bases). The CDR3 extends over 15 amino acids. V was cut by 4 bases and J by 2 bases, with 15 bases left in between. Germline lookup yields CDR1 SGHDT and CDR2 YYEEEE. DNA of the CDR3: TGTGCCAGCAGCCTTATGAATAGCGGACAAGAGACCCAGTACTTC. Translation: CASSLMNSGQETQYF.

V gene TRBV27 combines with J gene TRBJ2-3, with 7 positions matching TRBD2. Germline V lookup: CDR1 MNHEY, CDR2 SMNVEV (reference sequence). The CDR3 sequence is 16 residues long. V lost 1 base to trimming and J lost 2 bases; unmatched junction nucleotides: 6. The CDR3 reads CASSLFGSGSTDTQYF. As DNA, the CDR3 is TGTGCCAGCAGTTTATTCGGTAGCGGGTCCACAGATACGCAGTATTTT.

This chain links TRBV28 with TRBJ2-1, with 9 bases matching TRBD2. In germline, CDR1 is MDHEN, CDR2 SYDVKM. The CDR3 has 14 residues. With 1 base clipped from V and 11 bases from J, the junction kept 6 bases outside the gene matches. The CDR3 coding sequence is TGTGCCAGCAGTTTATCAGCGGGAGGCGACAAGCAGTTCTTC. Protein product: CASSLSAGGDKQFF.

The chain combines TRBV9 with TRBJ1-1; possibly TRBD1 for D (6 bases). CDR1 is SGDLS and CDR2 is YYNGEE in the germline V gene. Trimming removed 4 bases from V and 1 base from J, with 14 bases in between. CDR3 length: 15 amino acids. The chain's CDR3 is CASSIGLTGNTEAFF. The CDR3 coding sequence is TGTGCCAGCAGCATTGGATTGACAGGGAACACTGAAGCTTTCTTT.

The genes are TRBV11-2 and TRBJ2-2; 7 bases map to TRBD2. The CDR3 sequence is 15 residues long. CDR1 is SGHAT and CDR2 is FQNNGV in the germline V gene. Unmatched junction bases numbered 8, after V lost 5 bases and J lost 5 bases. For the CDR3, the DNA is TGTGCCAGCAGCCCTCGGACTAGAGGGACCGGGGAGCTGTTTTTT. As protein: CASSPRTRGTGELFF.

The gene calls are TRBV5-8 and TRBJ2-7; 9 nucleotides line up with TRBD1. With 6 bases clipped from V and 7 bases from J, the junction kept 11 bases outside the gene matches. CDR3 length equals 14 residues. CDR1 is SGHTS and CDR2 is YDEGEE in the germline V gene. CDR3 residues: CASTRRDRVGEQYF. CDR3 nucleotide sequence: TGTGCCAGCACACGACGGGACAGGGTGGGAGAGCAGTACTTC.

This clone was seen just once. V gene TRBV18 combines with J gene TRBJ2-7; 7 positions agree with TRBD1. Germline V gene data show CDR1 as KGHSH and CDR2 as LQKENI. V gave up 3 bases and J gave up 2 bases; unmatched junction bases: 7. The CDR3 contains 15 residues. The CDR3: CASSPSTGWTYEQYF. CDR3 DNA: TGTGCCAGCTCACCTTCGACAGGGTGGACCTACGAGCAGTACTTC.

This clone was counted between two and nine times. The rearrangement joins TRBV5-8 to TRBJ2-7, with D maybe TRBD1 (6 bases). V lost 4 bases, J lost 2 bases, and 13 bases lay in between. This CDR3 has 14 residues. Germline V CDR1 and CDR2: SGHTS, YDEGEE. This chain's CDR3 is CASSPPGTTYEQYF. The CDR3 nucleotides are TGTGCCAGCAGCCCACCAGGGACAACCTACGAGCAGTACTTC.